The clone carrying this TCR beta chain was counted a few times. What it binds is unknown. This sample is part of a study of regulatory T cells in long-lasting Graves disease. Study details: Graves' patients with a new diagnosis had received antithyroid drugs under 3 months.

Arm-PCR of CDR3 regions and iRepertoire HTBI primers were used to build TCR beta libraries. TCRdb re-called the multiplex PCR reads through MiXCR, storing one row per CDR3 protein. The table records hundreds of thousands of distinct CDR3 sequences, around a sixth of them present only once. Study-level results: TRBV28 was favored in persistent disease, as were TRBJ1-2 and TRBJ2-5. Newly diagnosed Graves' patients exceeded persistent ones in TCR diversity. Having few samples may have compromised the accuracy.

Regarding time point: newly diagnosed GD, antithyroid drugs for less than 3 months. The TCR library used RNA extracted from PBMCs. There are 16 residues in the CDR3. Trimming shortened V by 8 bases and J by 2 bases, and 19 bases separated the two germline ends. Germline loops: CDR1 MNHEY, CDR2 SMNVEV (reference sequence). J is TRBJ1-5 and V is TRBV27; D is unclear. This clonotype originated in a female donor with Graves disease. This material consisted of peripheral blood mononuclear cells (PBMCs), taken at new diagnosis, from a patient treated with antithyroid drugs. Here the CDR3 DNA reads TGTGCCAGCTTGGGCATACGCCGGTGGGGCAATCAGCCCCAGCATTTT. Its protein is CASLGIRRWGNQPQHF.